This T cell receptor beta chain was identified in a study of T cells in Graves' hyperthyroidism and ophthalmopathy. Study overall: Peripheral blood sampling occurred at initial diagnosis, before any treatment.

Subjects aged 18 to 65 presented with newly diagnosed hyperthyroidism of less than 2 months' duration. Each diagnosis drew on symptoms, thyroxine, TRAb, thyroid ultrasound and orbital computed tomography findings. The TCR beta CDR3 regions underwent amplification using RNA transcripts as the source. The HTBI set primed first-round TCR CDR3 RT-PCR. TCRdb analysed the multiplex PCR reads with MiXCR anew, one entry per CDR3 protein. The repertoire consists of over 500,000 distinct CDR3 sequences, with less than 15% occurring once and the leading ten covering approximately 15%. This CDR3 has 14 amino acids. Germline CDR1 is MNHNS and CDR2 is SASEGT. V was pared by 2 bases and J by 4 bases, with 1 base of the junction left unmatched. For this clonotype: Its cognate antigen is unknown.

The study's findings and limits: Using 13 V-J features, a model discriminated ophthalmopathy from stable hyperthyroidism.

This clonotype originated in a woman aged 40-49 years with Graves' hyperthyroidism. The sequenced sample was blood. The chain links TRBV6-1 to TRBJ1-5, with 8 positions matching TRBD1. In DNA form, the CDR3 reads TGTGCCAGCAGTGAACAGGGGGCGAATCAGCCCCAGCATTTT. Amino acid sequence: CASSEQGANQPQHF.